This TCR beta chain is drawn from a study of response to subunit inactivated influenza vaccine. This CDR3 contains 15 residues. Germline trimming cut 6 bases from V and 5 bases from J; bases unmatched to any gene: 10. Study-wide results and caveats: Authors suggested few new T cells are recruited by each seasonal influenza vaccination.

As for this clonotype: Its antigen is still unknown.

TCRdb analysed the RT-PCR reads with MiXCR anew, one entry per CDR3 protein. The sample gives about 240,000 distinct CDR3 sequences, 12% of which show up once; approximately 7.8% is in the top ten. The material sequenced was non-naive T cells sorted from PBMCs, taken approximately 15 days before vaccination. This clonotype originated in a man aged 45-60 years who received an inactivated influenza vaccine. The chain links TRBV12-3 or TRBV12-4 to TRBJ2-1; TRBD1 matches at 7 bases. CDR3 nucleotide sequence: TGTGCCAGCAGAGACCCGGGACAGCCGGACAATGAGCAGTTCTTC. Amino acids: CASRDPGQPDNEQFF.